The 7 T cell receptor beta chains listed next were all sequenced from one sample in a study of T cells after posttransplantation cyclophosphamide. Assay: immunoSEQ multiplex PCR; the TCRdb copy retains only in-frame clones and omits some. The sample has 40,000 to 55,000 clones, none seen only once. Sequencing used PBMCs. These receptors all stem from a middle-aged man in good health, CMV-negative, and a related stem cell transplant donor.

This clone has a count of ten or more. The CDR3 reads CASSPGTGSHGYTF. CDR3 nucleotide sequence: TGTGCCAGCAGCCCCGGGACAGGGAGTCATGGCTACACCTTC. The chain carries TRBV25-1 and TRBJ1-2; TRBD1 matches 9 bases. J lost 6 bases, V lost 6 bases, and 8 bases had no gene match. Germline assignment: CDR1 MGHDK and CDR2 SYGVNS. This CDR3 has 14 amino acids.

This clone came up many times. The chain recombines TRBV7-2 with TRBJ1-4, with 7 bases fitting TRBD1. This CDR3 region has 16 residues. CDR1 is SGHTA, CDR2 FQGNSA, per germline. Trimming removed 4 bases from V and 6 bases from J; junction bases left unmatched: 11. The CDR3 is CASSYSPPTGDEKLFF. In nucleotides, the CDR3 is TGTGCCAGCAGCTATAGCCCCCCTACAGGGGATGAAAAACTGTTTTTT.

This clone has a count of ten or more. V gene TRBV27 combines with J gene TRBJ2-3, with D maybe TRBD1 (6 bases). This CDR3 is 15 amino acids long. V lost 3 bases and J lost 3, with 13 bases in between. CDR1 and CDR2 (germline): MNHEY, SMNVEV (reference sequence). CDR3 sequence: CASSFEGGGTDTQYF. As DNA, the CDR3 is TGTGCCAGCAGTTTTGAAGGGGGTGGGACAGATACGCAGTATTTT.

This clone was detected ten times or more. CDR3 sequence (DNA): TGCGCCAGCAGTGACAACAATGAGCAGTTCTTC. It codes for CASSDNNEQFF. The chain combines TRBV10-2 with TRBJ2-1; no reliable D call. Trimming took off 3 bases at V and 5 bases at J, with 2 bases between the two ends. The CDR3 totals 11 residues. Germline V gene data show CDR1 as WSHSY and CDR2 as SAAADI.

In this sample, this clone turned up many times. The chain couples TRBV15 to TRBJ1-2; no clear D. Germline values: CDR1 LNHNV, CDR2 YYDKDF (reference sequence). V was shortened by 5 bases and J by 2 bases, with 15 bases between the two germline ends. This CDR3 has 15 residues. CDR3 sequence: CATSPSRTDNYGYTF. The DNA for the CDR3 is TGTGCCACCAGCCCTTCTCGTACAGACAACTATGGCTACACCTTC. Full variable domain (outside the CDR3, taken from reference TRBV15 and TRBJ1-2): DAMVIQNPRYQVTQFGKPVTLSCSQTLNHNVMYWYQQKSSQAPKLLFHYYDKDFNNEADTPDNFQSRRPNTSFCFLDIRSPGLGDTAMYLCATSPSRTDNYGYTFGSGTRLTVV.

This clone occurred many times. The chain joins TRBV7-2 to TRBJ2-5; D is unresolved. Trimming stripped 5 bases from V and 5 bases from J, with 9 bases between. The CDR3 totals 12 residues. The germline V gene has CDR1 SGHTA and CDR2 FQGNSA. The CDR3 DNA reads TGTGCCAGCAGCGTAAATTTGGAGACCCAGTACTTC. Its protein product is CASSVNLETQYF.

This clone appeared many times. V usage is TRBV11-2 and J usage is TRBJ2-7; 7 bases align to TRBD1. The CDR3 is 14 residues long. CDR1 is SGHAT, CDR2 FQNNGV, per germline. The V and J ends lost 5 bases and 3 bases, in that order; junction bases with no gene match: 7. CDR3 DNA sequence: TGTGCCAGCAGCCACCCGGGACAGATCTACGAGCAGTACTTC. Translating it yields CASSHPGQIYEQYF.